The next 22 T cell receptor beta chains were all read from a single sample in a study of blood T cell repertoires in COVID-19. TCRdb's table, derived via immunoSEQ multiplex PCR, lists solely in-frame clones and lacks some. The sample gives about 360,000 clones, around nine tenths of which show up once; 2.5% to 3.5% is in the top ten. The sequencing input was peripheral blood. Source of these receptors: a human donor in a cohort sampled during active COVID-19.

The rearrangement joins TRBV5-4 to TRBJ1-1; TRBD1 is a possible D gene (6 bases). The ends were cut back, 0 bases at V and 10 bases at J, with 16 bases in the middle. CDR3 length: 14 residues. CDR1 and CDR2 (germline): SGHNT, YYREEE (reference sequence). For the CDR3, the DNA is TGTGCCAGCAGCTTGGCGTTGGGGGAACAGGGAGCTTTCTTT. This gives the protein CASSLALGEQGAFF.

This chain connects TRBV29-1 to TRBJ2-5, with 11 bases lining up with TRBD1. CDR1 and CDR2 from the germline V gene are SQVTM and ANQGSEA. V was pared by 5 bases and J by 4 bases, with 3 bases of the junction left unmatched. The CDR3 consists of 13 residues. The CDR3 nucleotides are TGCAGCGTTTCCGGGACAGGGGGAGAGACCCAGTACTTC. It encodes CSVSGTGGETQYF. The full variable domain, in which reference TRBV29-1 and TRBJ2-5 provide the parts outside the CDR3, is SAVISQKPSRDICQRGTSLTIQCQVDSQVTMMFWYRQQPGQSLTLIATANQGSEATYESGFVIDKFPISRPNLTFSTLTVSNMSPEDSSIYLCSVSGTGGETQYFGPGTRLLVL.

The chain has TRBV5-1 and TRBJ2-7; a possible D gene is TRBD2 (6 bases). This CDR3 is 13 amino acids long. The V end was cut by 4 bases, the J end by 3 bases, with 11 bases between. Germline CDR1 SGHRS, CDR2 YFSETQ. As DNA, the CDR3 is TGCGCCAGCAGCCTTAGCGGAGTCTACGAGCAGTACTTC. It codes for CASSLSGVYEQYF.

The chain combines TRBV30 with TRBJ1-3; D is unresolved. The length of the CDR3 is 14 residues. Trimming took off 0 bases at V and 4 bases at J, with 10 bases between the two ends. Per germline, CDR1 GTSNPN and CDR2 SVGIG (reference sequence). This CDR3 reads CAWSVIGGGNTIYF. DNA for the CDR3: TGTGCCTGGAGTGTGATAGGAGGGGGAAACACCATATATTTT.

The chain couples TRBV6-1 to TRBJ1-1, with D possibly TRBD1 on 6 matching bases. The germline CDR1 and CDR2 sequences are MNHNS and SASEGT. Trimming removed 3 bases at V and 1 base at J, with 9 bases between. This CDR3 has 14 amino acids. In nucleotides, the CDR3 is TGTGCCAGCAGTGACAGGGGTAGGAACACTGAAGCTTTCTTT. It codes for CASSDRGRNTEAFF.

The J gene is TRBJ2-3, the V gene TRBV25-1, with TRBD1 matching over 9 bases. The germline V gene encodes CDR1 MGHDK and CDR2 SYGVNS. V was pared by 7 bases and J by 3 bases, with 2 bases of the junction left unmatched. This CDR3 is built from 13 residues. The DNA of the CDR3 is TGTGCCAGCAAGGGACAGGGAACAGATACGCAGTATTTT. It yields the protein CASKGQGTDTQYF.

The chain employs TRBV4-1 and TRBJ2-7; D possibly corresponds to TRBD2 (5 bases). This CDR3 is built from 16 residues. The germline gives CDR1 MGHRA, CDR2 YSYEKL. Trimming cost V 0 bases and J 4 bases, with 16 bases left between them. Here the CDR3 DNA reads TGCGCCAGCAGCCAAGATTGGCCCGGGGTATCTTACGAGCAGTACTTC. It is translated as CASSQDWPGVSYEQYF.

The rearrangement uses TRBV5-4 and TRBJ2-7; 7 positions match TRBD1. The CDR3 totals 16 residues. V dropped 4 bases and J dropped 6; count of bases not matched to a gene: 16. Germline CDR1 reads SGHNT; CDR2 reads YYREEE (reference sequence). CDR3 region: CASSPRPDRFTSEQYF. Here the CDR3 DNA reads TGTGCCAGCAGCCCCCGCCCGGACAGGTTTACTTCCGAGCAGTACTTC.

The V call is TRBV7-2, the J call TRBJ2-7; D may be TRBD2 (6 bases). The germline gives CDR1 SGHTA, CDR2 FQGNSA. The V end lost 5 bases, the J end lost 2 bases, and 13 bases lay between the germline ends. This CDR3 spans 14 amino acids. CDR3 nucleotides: TGTGCCAGCAGCCCTGTTAGCGGTACCTACGAGCAGTACTTC. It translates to CASSPVSGTYEQYF.

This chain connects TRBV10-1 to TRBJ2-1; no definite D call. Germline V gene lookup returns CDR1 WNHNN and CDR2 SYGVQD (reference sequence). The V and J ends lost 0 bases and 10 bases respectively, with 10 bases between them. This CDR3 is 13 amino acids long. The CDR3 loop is CASSESTEEEQFF. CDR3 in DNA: TGCGCCAGCAGTGAGTCAACCGAAGAGGAGCAGTTCTTC.

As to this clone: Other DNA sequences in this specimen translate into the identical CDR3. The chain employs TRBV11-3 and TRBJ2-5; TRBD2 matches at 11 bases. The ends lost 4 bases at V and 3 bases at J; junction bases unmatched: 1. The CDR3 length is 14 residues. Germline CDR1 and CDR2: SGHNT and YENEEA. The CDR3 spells CASSSGLAEETQYF. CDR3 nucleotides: TGTGCCAGCAGCTCGGGACTAGCGGAAGAGACCCAGTACTTC.

For the CDR3, the DNA is TGTGCCGGATCGGGGACTCGCCAGGGTGAGCAGTTCTTC. This gives the protein CAGSGTRQGEQFF. The chain links TRBV2 to TRBJ2-1; perhaps TRBD2 as D (6 bases). The CDR3 runs 13 residues. V dropped 11 bases and J dropped 9 bases, with 20 bases sitting between them. CDR1 SNHLY and CDR2 FYNNEI come from the germline V gene.

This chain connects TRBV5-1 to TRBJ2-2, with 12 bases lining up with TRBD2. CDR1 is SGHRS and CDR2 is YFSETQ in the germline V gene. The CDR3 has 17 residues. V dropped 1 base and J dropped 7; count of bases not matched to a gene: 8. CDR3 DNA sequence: TGCGCCAGCAGCTTGCTTCCTAGCGGGGGGGCCGGCGGGGAGCTGTTTTTT. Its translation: CASSLLPSGGAGGELFF.

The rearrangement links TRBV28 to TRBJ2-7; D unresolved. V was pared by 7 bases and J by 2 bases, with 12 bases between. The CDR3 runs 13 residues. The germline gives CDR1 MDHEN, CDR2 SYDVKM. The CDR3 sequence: CASTVGSAYEQYF. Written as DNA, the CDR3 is TGTGCCAGCACTGTTGGCAGTGCCTACGAGCAGTACTTC.

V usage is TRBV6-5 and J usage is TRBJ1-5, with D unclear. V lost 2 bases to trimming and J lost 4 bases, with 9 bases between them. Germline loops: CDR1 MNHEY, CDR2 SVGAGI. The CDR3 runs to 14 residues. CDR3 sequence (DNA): TGTGCCAGCAGTTACAGGTCGGGGAATCAGCCCCAGCATTTT. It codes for CASSYRSGNQPQHF.

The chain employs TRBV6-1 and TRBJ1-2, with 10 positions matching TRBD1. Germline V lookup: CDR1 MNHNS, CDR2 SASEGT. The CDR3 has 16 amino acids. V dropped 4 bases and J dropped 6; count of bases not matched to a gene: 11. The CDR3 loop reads CASSALGQGFRDGYTF. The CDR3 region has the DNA TGTGCCAGCAGTGCCCTGGGACAGGGGTTTAGGGATGGCTACACCTTC.

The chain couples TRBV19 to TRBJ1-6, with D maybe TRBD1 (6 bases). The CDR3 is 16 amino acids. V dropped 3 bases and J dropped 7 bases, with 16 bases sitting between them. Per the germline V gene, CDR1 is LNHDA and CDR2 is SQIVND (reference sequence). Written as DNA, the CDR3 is TGTGCCAGTAGTATTCGGGGGGCCGTGCCCAATTCACCCCTCCACTTT. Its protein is CASSIRGAVPNSPLHF.

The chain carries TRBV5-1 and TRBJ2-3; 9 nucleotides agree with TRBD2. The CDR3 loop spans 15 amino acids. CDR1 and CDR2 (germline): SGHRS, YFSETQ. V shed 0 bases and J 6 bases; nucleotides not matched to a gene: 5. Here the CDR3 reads CASSLVASGADTQYF. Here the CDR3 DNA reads TGCGCCAGCAGCTTGGTGGCTAGCGGGGCCGATACGCAGTATTTT. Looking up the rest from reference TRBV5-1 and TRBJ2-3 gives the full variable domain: KAGVTQTPRYLIKTRGQQVTLSCSPISGHRSVSWYQQTPGQGLQFLFEYFSETQRNKGNFPGRFSGRQFSNSRSEMNVSTLELGDSALYLCASSLVASGADTQYFGPGTRLTVL.

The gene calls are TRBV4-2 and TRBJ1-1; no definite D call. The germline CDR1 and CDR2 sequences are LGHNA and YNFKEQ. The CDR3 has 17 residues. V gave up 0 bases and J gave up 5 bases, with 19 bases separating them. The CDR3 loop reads CASSQELGGWGLTEAFF. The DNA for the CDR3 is TGTGCCAGCAGCCAAGAACTAGGTGGCTGGGGTTTAACTGAAGCTTTCTTT.

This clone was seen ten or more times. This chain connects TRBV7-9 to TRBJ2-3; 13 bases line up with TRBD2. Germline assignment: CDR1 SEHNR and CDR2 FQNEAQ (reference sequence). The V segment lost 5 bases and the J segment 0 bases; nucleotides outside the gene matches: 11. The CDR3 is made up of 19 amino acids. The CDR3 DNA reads TGTGCCAGCAGCACACCCCGAGGGACTAGCGGGGCTAGCACAGATACGCAGTATTTT. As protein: CASSTPRGTSGASTDTQYF.

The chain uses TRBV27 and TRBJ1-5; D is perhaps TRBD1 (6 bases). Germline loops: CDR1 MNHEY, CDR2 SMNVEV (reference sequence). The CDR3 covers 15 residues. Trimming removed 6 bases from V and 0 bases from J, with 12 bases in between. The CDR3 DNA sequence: TGTGCCAGCAGCCGGACAGTACCTAGCAATCAGCCCCAGCATTTT. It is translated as CASSRTVPSNQPQHF.

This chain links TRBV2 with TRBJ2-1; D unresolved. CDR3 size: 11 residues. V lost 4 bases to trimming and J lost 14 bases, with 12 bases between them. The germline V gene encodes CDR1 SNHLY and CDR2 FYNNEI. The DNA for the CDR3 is TGTGCCAGCAGTGTGTACCGGGTTAAGTTCTTC. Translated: CASSVYRVKFF.